This TCR beta chain was captured by sequencing in a study of T cell responses to AZD1222 COVID-19 vaccine. The repertoire was sequenced with immunoSEQ multiplex PCR; TCRdb's copy has only in-frame clones and lacks some. The table lists about 180,000 clones, 94% of them singletons. This TCR was recovered from an adult who received the AZD1222 COVID-19 vaccine. The material sequenced was peripheral blood, taken 28 days after the second AZD1222 dose.

The CDR3 DNA reads TGTGCCAGTAGTATAGGAGGGGGTTCTGATTCACCCCTCCACTTT. It translates to CASSIGGGSDSPLHF. The J gene is TRBJ1-6, the V gene TRBV19, with TRBD1 as a possible D gene (6 bases). The length of the CDR3 is 15 residues. Germline loops: CDR1 LNHDA, CDR2 SQIVND (reference sequence). Trimming removed 1 base from V and 8 bases from J, with 12 bases in between.